The entry below describes one T cell receptor (beta chain). This sample stems from a study of T cells in tuberculosis. Whole-study context: T cells were selected with CD1B tetramers loaded with glucose monomycolate.

TCRdb's copy holds only in-frame clones and misses some; the assay was immunoSEQ multiplex PCR. The table includes under 45,000 clones, under 95% detected once. The time point was: new active TB diagnosis, blood taken before or within 7 days of starting treatment. Active tuberculosis patients were new diagnoses, HIV-seronegative, South African, and aged 18 years or older. Confirmation came from sputum smear and/or culture positivity for M. tuberculosis. Germline CDR1 reads MDHEN; CDR2 reads SYDVKM. V was clipped by 6 bases and J by 2 bases; unmatched bases: 5. The CDR3 covers 15 residues. V gene TRBV28 combines with J gene TRBJ2-1; 9 positions match TRBD2. Sequences were derived from PBMCs, sampled at tuberculosis diagnosis. The receptor's source is an adult with tuberculosis. CDR3 in amino acids: CASRILAGAYNEQFF. The CDR3 DNA reads as TGTGCCAGCAGAATTTTAGCGGGGGCCTACAATGAGCAGTTCTTC. Supplemented by reference TRBV28 and TRBJ2-1, the full variable domain reads DVKVTQSSRYLVKRTGEKVFLECVQDMDHENMFWYRQDPGLGLRLIYFSYDVKMKEKGDIPEGYSVSREKKERFSLILESASTNQTSMYLCASRILAGAYNEQFFGPGTRLTVL.